This entry lists 14 T cell receptor beta chains sequenced from one sample in a study of CD8+CD57+ T cells in acquired aplastic anemia. Genomic DNA was employed as the template in profiling TCR beta VDJ and CDR3. TCRdb used MiXCR to reprocess the reads, holding one entry per CDR3 protein. This sample carries about 200,000 distinct CDR3 sequences, under 50% of them seen once, and the ten largest clones take about 20%. Sequenced patients had shown CD8+CD57+ cell expansion by flow cytometry. The source material was sorted CD4+, CD8+, or CD8+CD57+ T cells (not recorded which) from PBMCs. The receptors here all came from a human donor with aplastic anemia.

This clonotype was counted at least ten times. The V call is TRBV9, the J call TRBJ1-1; TRBD1 aligns across 8 bases. Germline V lookup: CDR1 SGDLS, CDR2 YYNGEE. This CDR3 spans 14 amino acids. J lost 4 bases, V lost 4 bases, and 6 bases had no gene match. The CDR3 DNA is TGTGCCAGCAGCACGACGACAGGGGCCACTGAAGCTTTCTTT. Translation gives CASSTTTGATEAFF.

The chain links TRBV9 to TRBJ2-6, with D possibly TRBD2 on 6 matching bases. The length of the CDR3 is 21 residues. The germline V gene has CDR1 SGDLS and CDR2 YYNGEE. The V and J ends lost 0 bases and 0 bases respectively, with 22 bases between them. The CDR3 nucleotides are TGTGCCAGCAGCGTAGTAGGGGAAGGCGGGGAGCTGCACTCTGGGGCCAACGTCCTGACTTTC. Its protein is CASSVVGEGGELHSGANVLTF.

This clonotype was observed many times. V is TRBV5-6 and J is TRBJ2-5; D remains ambiguous. Trimming removed 5 bases from V and 0 bases from J, with 8 bases in between. Germline CDR1 SGHDT, CDR2 YYEEEE. The CDR3 spans 13 residues. The CDR3 coding sequence is TGTGCCAGCAGACGAGCCTACCAAGAGACCCAGTACTTC. Protein sequence: CASRRAYQETQYF.

This clonotype was counted many times. The V gene is TRBV10-3, the J gene TRBJ2-3, with TRBD2 matching 8 bases. The CDR3 is 20 residues long. Looked up from germline, CDR1 is ENHRY and CDR2 is SYGVKD. V was clipped by 4 bases and J by 3 bases; unmatched bases: 21. DNA of the CDR3: TGTGCCATCAGTGCACGGGGGGGTTCTAGGTCGATCACTTCAACAGATACGCAGTATTTT. Protein sequence: CAISARGGSRSITSTDTQYF.

On this clonotype: The final CDR3 position lacks the conserved phenylalanine or tryptophan, pointing to a likely read error. This sequence joins TRBV7-9 and TRBJ1-1; D is possibly TRBD1 (5 bases). The V and J ends lost 1 base and 1 base respectively, with 10 bases between them. The CDR3 is 15 residues long. Looked up from germline, CDR1 is SEHNR and CDR2 is FQNEAQ (reference sequence). Written as DNA, the CDR3 is TGTGCCAGCAGCTTAGGGCTAACAGGGAACACTGAAGCTTTCTCT. Protein: CASSLGLTGNTEAFS.

The V call is TRBV7-2, the J call TRBJ1-4, with a possible D match to TRBD1 (5 bases). The CDR3 runs to 15 residues. Trimming pared 3 bases from V and 0 bases from J, leaving 8 bases between. Germline CDR1 is SGHTA and CDR2 is FQGNSA. This CDR3 reads CASSFSGPTNEKLFF. DNA of the CDR3: TGTGCCAGCAGCTTCTCGGGACCAACTAATGAAAAACTGTTTTTT.

The chain uses TRBV11-3 and TRBJ2-6; D not certain. Trimming took 0 bases from V and 1 from J, leaving 19 bases between them. CDR1 is SGHNT, CDR2 YENEEA, per germline. This CDR3 is 20 amino acids long. The CDR3, as DNA: TGTGCCAGCAGCTTAGAGGGTCTCTGGGGTTGGGATTCTGGGGCCAACGTCCTGACTTTC. Amino acid sequence: CASSLEGLWGWDSGANVLTF.

The rearrangement joins TRBV19 to TRBJ1-2; the D gene is possibly TRBD1 (6 bases). This CDR3 spans 13 amino acids. In germline, CDR1 is LNHDA, CDR2 SQIVND (reference sequence). V gave up 6 bases and J gave up 4 bases, with 12 bases separating them. The CDR3 region is CASSPGAGYGYTF. CDR3 DNA sequence: TGTGCCAGTAGCCCGGGGGCGGGCTATGGCTACACCTTC.

There are a few counts of this clonotype. The chain links TRBV7-9 to TRBJ2-1, with 10 bases that match TRBD2. V was pared by 5 bases and J by 5 bases, with 6 bases of the junction left unmatched. Germline V gives CDR1 SEHNR, CDR2 FQNEAQ (reference sequence). The CDR3 extends over 15 amino acids. CDR3 loop: CASSPRTSGNNEQFF. The CDR3 DNA is TGTGCCAGCAGCCCCAGGACTAGCGGAAACAATGAGCAGTTCTTC.

On this clonotype itself: This clone may be a read error of a much larger clone one base away. The chain uses TRBV10-3 and TRBJ2-7; the D gene could be TRBD1 or TRBD2 (5 bases each). The CDR3 totals 16 residues. V lost 10 bases to trimming and J lost 0 bases, with 22 bases between them. CDR1 is ENHRY, CDR2 SYGVKD, per germline. The CDR3, as DNA: TGTGCCAGCACCAGGTCAGGGCTAGCAAGCTCCTACGAGCAGTACTTC. This encodes CASTRSGLASSYEQYF.

The V call is TRBV20-1, the J call TRBJ1-6, with D hard to call. The ends were cut back, 0 bases at V and 10 bases at J, with 7 bases in the middle. Germline V gene lookup returns CDR1 DFQATT and CDR2 SNEGSKA (reference sequence). This CDR3 has 12 amino acids. CDR3 in amino acids: CSARDHRSPLHF. Written as DNA, the CDR3 is TGCAGTGCTAGAGATCATCGCTCACCCCTCCACTTT.

The chain combines TRBV12-3 or TRBV12-4 with TRBJ2-4, with 10 bases aligning to TRBD1. The trim removed 5 bases at V and 5 bases at J, leaving 24 bases unmatched. This CDR3 is built from 21 residues. For the CDR3, the DNA is TGTGCCAGCAGTGAAGCGAGGGCCGGGGACAGGGGTTCCTTCTTGCAAAACATTCAGTACTTC. Its translation is CASSEARAGDRGSFLQNIQYF.

This clonotype came up a few times. This chain uses TRBV10-3 with TRBJ2-3; D is unclear. The CDR3 loop spans 14 amino acids. Germline V gene data show CDR1 as ENHRY and CDR2 as SYGVKD. V lost 5 bases to trimming and J lost 0 bases, with 9 bases between them. This CDR3 reads CAISRTGSTDTQYF. The CDR3 DNA sequence: TGTGCCATCAGTCGGACCGGGAGCACAGATACGCAGTATTTT.

This clonotype came up many times. The chain is built from TRBV7-2 and TRBJ1-2; D ambiguous. The CDR3 loop spans 13 amino acids. The germline V gene encodes CDR1 SGHTA and CDR2 FQGNSA. V was pared by 2 bases and J by 6 bases, with 10 bases between. The CDR3 DNA reads as TGTGCCAGCAGCTTACCGGTGGAGCATGGCTACACCTTC. This sequence encodes CASSLPVEHGYTF.